The rows below give T cell receptor beta chains drawn from one sample of a study of blood T cell repertoires in COVID-19. Measured with immunoSEQ multiplex PCR; TCRdb has only the in-frame clones, and not every one. Of fewer than 350,000 clones in the sample, 86% are singletons; the top ten hold around 2.1%. Sample: peripheral blood. These receptors were collected from a woman in her 30s who had recovered from COVID-19. CDR3s include the opening cysteine and the closing phenylalanine or tryptophan. The D gene is left open where the match is weak.

>TRBV2|TRBJ2-7|TRBD2
CASSFLLAGASTGSYEQYF
>TRBV27|TRBJ1-1|.
CASSLFRNTEAFF
>TRBV28|TRBJ2-2|TRBD1
CASSVPGQGDTGELFF
>TRBV29-1|TRBJ1-1|.
CSVELQTPEAFF
>TRBV5-1|TRBJ1-1|TRBD1
CASSAGTGNTEAFF
>TRBV9|TRBJ2-1|TRBD2
CASSPQPGLSYNEQFF
>TRBV5-1|TRBJ1-1|TRBD1
CASSLGPLLGTGEAFF
>TRBV5-6|TRBJ2-6|.
CASSPYDRGANVLTF
>TRBV30|TRBJ2-2|.
CAWISWGPNTGELFF
>TRBV6-1|TRBJ1-2|TRBD1
CASSEAWTGGYGYTF
>TRBV11-2|TRBJ1-2|.
CASSPGGRGNYGYTF
>TRBV10-3|TRBJ2-1|TRBD1
CAIRGDSHYNEQFF
>TRBV5-4|TRBJ2-5|TRBD1
CASSRDSQETQYF
>TRBV19|TRBJ2-3|.
CASSTPGTPSTDTQYF
>TRBV4-3|TRBJ2-3|TRBD2
CASSQDWVGGHGTSLRDTQYF
>TRBV9|TRBJ2-3|TRBD2
CASSVGSGGADTQYF
>TRBV28|TRBJ2-1|.
CASSGSFSYNEQFF
>TRBV25-1|TRBJ1-3|.
CASSDFETGYGNTIYF
>TRBV2|TRBJ2-5|TRBD2
CASQRGGGETQYF
>TRBV7-2|TRBJ2-1|.
CASSSLTSVEQFF
>TRBV19|TRBJ2-7|.
CASSAGLEYYEQYF
>TRBV7-8|TRBJ1-5|.
CASSLGVTGLRQPQHF
>TRBV18|TRBJ1-3|.
CASSKDRISGNTIYF
>TRBV27|TRBJ1-1|.
CASSLWSLPAFF
>TRBV10-3|TRBJ1-3|.
CAISDRSSGNTIYF
>TRBV7-2|TRBJ2-1|TRBD1
CASSFETGRLQFF
>TRBV14|TRBJ2-7|TRBD1
CASSQAPGQGPGLASYEQYF
>TRBV2|TRBJ1-2|TRBD1
CASSVNRGPNYGYTF
>TRBV19|TRBJ2-7|TRBD2
CASSIRRGESYEQYF
>TRBV19|TRBJ1-2|.
CASSPTSGTNYGYTF
>TRBV12-3/TRBV12-4|TRBJ2-1|.
CASSLPPGQQFF
>TRBV7-9|TRBJ2-7|.
CASSRPGGTSSYEQYF
>TRBV6-5|TRBJ1-1|TRBD1
CASSFLPGQGGTEAFF
>TRBV7-2|TRBJ2-3|.
CASSSSRTSTDTQYF
>TRBV7-8|TRBJ1-5|TRBD1
CASSLGGQGDNQPQHF
>TRBV2|TRBJ2-2|.
CASREILNTGELFF
>TRBV2|TRBJ2-1|TRBD2
CASIRIRGGNEQFF
>TRBV6-4|TRBJ1-2|TRBD1
CASRGQGNYGYTF
>TRBV6-5|TRBJ1-6|.
CASSRDTNSPLHF
>TRBV5-1|TRBJ2-7|.
CASSLAGYSYEQYF
>TRBV19|TRBJ1-5|.
CASSILTDNQPQHF
>TRBV6-5|TRBJ1-2|TRBD1
CASSSGTGDGYGYTF
>TRBV6-1|TRBJ2-7|TRBD2
CASSVLELALSYEQYF
>TRBV28|TRBJ1-4|TRBD1
CASSLLDRANEKLFF